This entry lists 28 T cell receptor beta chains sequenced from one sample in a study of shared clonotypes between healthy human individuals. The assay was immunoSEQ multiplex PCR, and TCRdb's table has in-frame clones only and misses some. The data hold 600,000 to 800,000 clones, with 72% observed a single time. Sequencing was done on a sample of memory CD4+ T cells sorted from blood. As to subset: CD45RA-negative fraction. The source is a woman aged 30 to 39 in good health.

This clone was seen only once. For the CDR3, the DNA is TGTGCCAGTAGTACCCTCTCTATCCGGGTAAGGCTTGGGTACACTGAAGCTTTCTTT. Translating it yields CASSTLSIRVRLGYTEAFF. The V gene is TRBV19, the J gene TRBJ1-1, with no clear D. The CDR3 has 19 amino acids. Germline V gives CDR1 LNHDA, CDR2 SQIVND (reference sequence). V was shortened by 4 bases and J by 3 bases, with 27 bases between the two germline ends.

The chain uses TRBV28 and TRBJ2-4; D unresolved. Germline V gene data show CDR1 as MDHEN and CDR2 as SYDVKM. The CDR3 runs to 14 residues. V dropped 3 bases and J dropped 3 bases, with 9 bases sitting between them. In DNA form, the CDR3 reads TGTGCCAGCAGTTTCCTAGGTCGCAAAAACATTCAGTACTTC. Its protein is CASSFLGRKNIQYF.

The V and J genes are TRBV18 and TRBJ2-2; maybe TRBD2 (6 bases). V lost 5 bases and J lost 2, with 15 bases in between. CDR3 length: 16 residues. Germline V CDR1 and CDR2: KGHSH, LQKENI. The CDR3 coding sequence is TGTGCCAGCTCAAAGTTGCCGGGACTCAACACCGGGGAGCTGTTTTTT. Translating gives CASSKLPGLNTGELFF.

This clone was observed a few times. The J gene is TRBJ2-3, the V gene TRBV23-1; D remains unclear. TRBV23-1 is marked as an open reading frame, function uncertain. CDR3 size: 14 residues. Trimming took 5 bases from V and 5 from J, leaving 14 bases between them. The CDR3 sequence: CASSVGPWVDTQYF. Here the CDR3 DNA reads TGCGCCAGCAGTGTTGGCCCGTGGGTAGATACGCAGTATTTT.

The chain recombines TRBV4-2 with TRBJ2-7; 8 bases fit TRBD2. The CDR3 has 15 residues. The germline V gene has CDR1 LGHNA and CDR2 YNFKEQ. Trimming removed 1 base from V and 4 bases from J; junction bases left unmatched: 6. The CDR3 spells CASSQAAGVGYEQYF. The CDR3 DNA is TGTGCCAGCAGCCAAGCAGCGGGAGTTGGGTACGAGCAGTACTTC.

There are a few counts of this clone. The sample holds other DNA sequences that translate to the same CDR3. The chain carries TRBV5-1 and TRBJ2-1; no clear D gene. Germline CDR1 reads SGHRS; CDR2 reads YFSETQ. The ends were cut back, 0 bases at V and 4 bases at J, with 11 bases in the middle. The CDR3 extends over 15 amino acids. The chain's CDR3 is CASSLAFGGYNEQFF. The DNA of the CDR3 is TGCGCCAGCAGCTTGGCCTTTGGTGGATACAATGAGCAGTTCTTC.

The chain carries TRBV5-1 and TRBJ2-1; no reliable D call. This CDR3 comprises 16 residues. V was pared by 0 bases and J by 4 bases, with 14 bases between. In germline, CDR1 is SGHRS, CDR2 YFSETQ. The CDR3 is CASSLGGVSAYNEQFF. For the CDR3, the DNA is TGCGCCAGCAGCTTGGGTGGCGTGTCAGCTTACAATGAGCAGTTCTTC.

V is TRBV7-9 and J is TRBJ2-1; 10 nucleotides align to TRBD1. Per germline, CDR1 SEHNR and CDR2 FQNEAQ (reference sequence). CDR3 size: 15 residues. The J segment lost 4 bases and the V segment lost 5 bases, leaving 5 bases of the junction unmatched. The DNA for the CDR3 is TGTGCCAGCAGCCCAGGACAGGGGGTTTACAATGAGCAGTTCTTC. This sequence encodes CASSPGQGVYNEQFF.

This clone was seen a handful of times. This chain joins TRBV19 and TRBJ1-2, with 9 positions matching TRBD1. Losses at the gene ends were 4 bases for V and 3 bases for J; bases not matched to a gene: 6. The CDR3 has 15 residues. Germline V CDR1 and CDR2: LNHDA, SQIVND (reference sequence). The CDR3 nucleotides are TGTGCCAGTAGTACCGGGACAGGGTCTTACTATGGCTACACCTTC. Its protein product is CASSTGTGSYYGYTF.

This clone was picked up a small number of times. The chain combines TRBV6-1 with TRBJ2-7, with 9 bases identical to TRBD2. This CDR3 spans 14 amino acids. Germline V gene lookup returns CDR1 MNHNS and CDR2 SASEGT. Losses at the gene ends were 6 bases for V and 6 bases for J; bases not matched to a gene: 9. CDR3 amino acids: CASRPAGGSLEQYF. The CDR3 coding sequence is TGTGCCAGCAGACCCGCGGGAGGGTCCCTCGAGCAGTACTTC.

This CDR3 reads CASSSMLGVGSNTIYF. As DNA, the CDR3 is TGTGCCAGCAGTTCTATGTTGGGGGTTGGTTCAAACACCATATATTTT. The V and J genes are TRBV11-2 and TRBJ1-3, with D tentatively TRBD1 (5 bases). The CDR3 totals 16 residues. Trimming took 6 bases from V and 6 from J, leaving 21 bases between them. Germline CDR1 reads SGHAT; CDR2 reads FQNNGV.

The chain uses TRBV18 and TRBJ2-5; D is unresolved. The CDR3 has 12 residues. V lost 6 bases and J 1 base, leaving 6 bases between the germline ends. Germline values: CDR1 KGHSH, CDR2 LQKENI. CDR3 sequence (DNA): TGTGCCAGCTCGTCGATCCAAGAGACCCAGTACTTC. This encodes CASSSIQETQYF.

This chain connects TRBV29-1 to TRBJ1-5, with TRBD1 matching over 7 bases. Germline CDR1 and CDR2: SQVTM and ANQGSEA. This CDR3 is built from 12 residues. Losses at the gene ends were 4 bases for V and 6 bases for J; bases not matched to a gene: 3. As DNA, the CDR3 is TGCAGCGTTGCGCAGGGGGGTCAGCCCCAGCATTTT. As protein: CSVAQGGQPQHF.

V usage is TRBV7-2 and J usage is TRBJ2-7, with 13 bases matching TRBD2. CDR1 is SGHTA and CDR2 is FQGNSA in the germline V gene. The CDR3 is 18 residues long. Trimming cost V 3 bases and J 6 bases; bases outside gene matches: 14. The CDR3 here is CASSLLLAGGPRGSEQYF. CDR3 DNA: TGTGCCAGCAGCTTGTTACTAGCGGGAGGGCCCAGGGGATCCGAGCAGTACTTC.

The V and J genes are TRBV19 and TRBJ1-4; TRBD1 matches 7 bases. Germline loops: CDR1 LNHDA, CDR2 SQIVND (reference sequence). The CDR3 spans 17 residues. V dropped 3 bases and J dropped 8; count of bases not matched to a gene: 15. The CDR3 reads CASSMSGQISEKEKLFF. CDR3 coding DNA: TGTGCCAGTAGTATGTCGGGACAGATCTCTGAAAAGGAAAAACTGTTTTTT.

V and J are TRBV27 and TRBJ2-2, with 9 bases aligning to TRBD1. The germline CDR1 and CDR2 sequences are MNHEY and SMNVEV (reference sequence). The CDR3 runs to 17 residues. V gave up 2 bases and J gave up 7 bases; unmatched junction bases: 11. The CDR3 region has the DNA TGTGCCAGCAGTTTACAACCTTGGACAGGGGTGATCGGGGAGCTGTTTTTT. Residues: CASSLQPWTGVIGELFF.

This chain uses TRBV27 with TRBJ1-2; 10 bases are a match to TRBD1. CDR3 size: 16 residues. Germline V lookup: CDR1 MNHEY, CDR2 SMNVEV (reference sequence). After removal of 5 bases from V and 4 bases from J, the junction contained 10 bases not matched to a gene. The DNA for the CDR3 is TGTGCCAGCAGTGTCGCCGGGACAGGGGCCCGCTATGGCTACACCTTC. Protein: CASSVAGTGARYGYTF.

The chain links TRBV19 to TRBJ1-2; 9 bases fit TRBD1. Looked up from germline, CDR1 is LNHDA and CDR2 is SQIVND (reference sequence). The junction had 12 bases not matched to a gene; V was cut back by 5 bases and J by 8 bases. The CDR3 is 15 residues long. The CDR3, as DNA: TGTGCCAGTAGTTCTCCGGGACAGGGCCCCGAGGGCTACACCTTC. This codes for CASSSPGQGPEGYTF.

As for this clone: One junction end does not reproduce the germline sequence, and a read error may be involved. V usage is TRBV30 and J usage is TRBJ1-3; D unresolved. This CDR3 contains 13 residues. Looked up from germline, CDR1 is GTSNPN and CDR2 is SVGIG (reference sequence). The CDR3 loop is CARSVGVGNTIYF. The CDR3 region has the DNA TGTGCCCGGAGTGTTGGGGTTGGAAACACCATATATTTT.

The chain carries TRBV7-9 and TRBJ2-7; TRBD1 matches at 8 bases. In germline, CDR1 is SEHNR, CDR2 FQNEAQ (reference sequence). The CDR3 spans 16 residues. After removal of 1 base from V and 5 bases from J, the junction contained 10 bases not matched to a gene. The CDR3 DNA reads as TGTGCCAGCAGCTTAGGAAGGCCGACAGGGGTCGACGAGCAGTACTTC. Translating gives CASSLGRPTGVDEQYF.

The CDR3 here is CAISADRDGQPQHF. The CDR3 coding sequence is TGTGCCATCAGTGCCGACAGGGACGGTCAGCCCCAGCATTTT. The V gene is TRBV10-3, the J gene TRBJ1-5, with 7 bases matching TRBD1. The CDR3 totals 14 residues. The trim removed 4 bases at V and 6 bases at J, leaving 6 bases unmatched. The germline V gene encodes CDR1 ENHRY and CDR2 SYGVKD.

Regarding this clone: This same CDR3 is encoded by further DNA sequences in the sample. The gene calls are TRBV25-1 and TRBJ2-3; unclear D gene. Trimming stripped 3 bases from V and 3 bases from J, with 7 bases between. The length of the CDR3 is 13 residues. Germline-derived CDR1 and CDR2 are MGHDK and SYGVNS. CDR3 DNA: TGTGCCAGCAGTGACCTTGGGACAGATACGCAGTATTTT. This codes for CASSDLGTDTQYF.

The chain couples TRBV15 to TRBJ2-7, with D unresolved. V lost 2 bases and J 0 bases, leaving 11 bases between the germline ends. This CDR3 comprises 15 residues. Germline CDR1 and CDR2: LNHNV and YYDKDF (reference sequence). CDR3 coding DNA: TGTGCCACCAGCAGAAGGCAAACCCTCTCCTACGAGCAGTACTTC. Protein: CATSRRQTLSYEQYF. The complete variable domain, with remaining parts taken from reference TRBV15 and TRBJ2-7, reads DAMVIQNPRYQVTQFGKPVTLSCSQTLNHNVMYWYQQKSSQAPKLLFHYYDKDFNNEADTPDNFQSRRPNTSFCFLDIRSPGLGDTAMYLCATSRRQTLSYEQYFGPGTRLTVT.

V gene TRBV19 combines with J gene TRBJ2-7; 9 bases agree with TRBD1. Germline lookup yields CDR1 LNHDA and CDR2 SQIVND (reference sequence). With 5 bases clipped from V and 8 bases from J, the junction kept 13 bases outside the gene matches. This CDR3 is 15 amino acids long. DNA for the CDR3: TGTGCCAGTAGTGCTGAGTTCAGGACAGGGGTAAAGCAGTACTTC. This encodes CASSAEFRTGVKQYF.

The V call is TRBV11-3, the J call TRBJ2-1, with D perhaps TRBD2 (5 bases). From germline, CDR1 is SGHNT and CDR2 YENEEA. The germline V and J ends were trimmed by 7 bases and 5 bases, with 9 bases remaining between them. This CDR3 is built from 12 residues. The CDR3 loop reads CASISGDNEQFF. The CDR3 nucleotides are TGTGCCAGCATATCCGGGGACAATGAGCAGTTCTTC. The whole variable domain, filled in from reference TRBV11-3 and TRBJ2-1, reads EAGVVQSPRYKIIEKKQPVAFWCNPISGHNTLYWYLQNLGQGPELLIRYENEEAVDDSQLPKDRFSAERLKGVDSTLKIQPAELGDSAVYLCASISGDNEQFFGPGTRLTVL.

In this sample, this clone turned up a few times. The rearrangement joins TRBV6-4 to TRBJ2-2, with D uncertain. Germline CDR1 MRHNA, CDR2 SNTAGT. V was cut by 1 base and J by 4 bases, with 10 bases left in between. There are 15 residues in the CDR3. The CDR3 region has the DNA TGTGCCAGCAGTGACTACCCCTTCGGCACCGGGGAGCTGTTTTTT. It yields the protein CASSDYPFGTGELFF.

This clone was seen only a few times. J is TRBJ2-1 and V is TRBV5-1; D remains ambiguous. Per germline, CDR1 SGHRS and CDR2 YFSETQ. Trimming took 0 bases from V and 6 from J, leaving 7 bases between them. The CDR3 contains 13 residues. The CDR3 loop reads CASSLAHGNEQFF. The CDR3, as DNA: TGCGCCAGCAGCTTGGCCCACGGCAATGAGCAGTTCTTC.

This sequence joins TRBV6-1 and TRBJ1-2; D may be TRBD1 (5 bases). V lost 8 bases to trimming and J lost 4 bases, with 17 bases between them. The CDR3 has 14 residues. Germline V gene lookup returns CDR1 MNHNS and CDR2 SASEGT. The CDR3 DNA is TGTGCCAGCGCCCGGCCCGGACAAATCTATGGCTACACCTTC. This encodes CASARPGQIYGYTF.